These T cell receptor beta chains were read from a single sample in a study of T cells in Graves' hyperthyroidism and ophthalmopathy. Using its own MiXCR run on the multiplex PCR reads, TCRdb lists one record per CDR3 protein. The sample consists of 300,000 to 450,000 distinct CDR3 sequences, around 25% of them appearing once. Sequenced material: blood. These receptors originate from a man in his fifties with Graves' hyperthyroidism. Each CDR3 is given with its conserved first and last residue. A D gene is named only where the DNA matches it firmly. Clone size is stated in some rows and not others, as once, few, many or a class when expanded.

-	-	TRBV10-3	TRBJ1-1	CAISGPGFEAFF	TGTGCCATCAGTGGACCGGGTTTTGAAGCTTTCTTT
-	-	TRBV24-1	TRBJ2-7	CATSWGAEGSEQYF	TGTGCCACCAGCTGGGGAGCGGAGGGGTCCGAGCAGTACTTC
-	-	TRBV2	TRBJ2-7	CASSPDGSRYEQYF	TGTGCCAGCAGCCCAGACGGAAGCCGCTACGAGCAGTACTTC
-	-	TRBV12-3/TRBV12-4	TRBJ2-5	CASSLSVATVQEIQYF	TGTGCCAGCAGTTTATCCGTCGCGACAGTCCAAGAGATCCAGTACTTC
many	-	TRBV11-3	TRBJ2-5	CASSPPGFGGRRETQYF	TGTGCCAGCAGCCCCCCCGGGTTCGGGGGCAGGAGGGAGACCCAGTACTTC
many	-	TRBV20-1	TRBJ2-3	CSARLVVDTQYF	TGCAGTGCTAGACTGGTGGTGGATACGCAGTATTTT
-	TRBD2	TRBV4-1	TRBJ2-1	CASSQGLAGGYYNEQFF	TGCGCCAGCAGCCAAGGACTAGCGGGAGGGTACTACAATGAGCAGTTCTTC
many	-	TRBV3-1	TRBJ1-1	CASRWGNTEAFF	TGTGCCAGCAGGTGGGGGAACACTGAAGCTTTCTTT
few	-	TRBV7-9	TRBJ2-5	CASSSTGPQGTQYF	TGTGCCAGCAGCTCGACAGGCCCCCAAGGGACCCAGTACTTC
few	TRBD1	TRBV11-2	TRBJ2-7	CASSLAPPGGYEQYF	TGTGCCAGCAGCTTAGCCCCCCCAGGGGGCTACGAGCAGTACTTC
few	TRBD1	TRBV7-3	TRBJ2-7	CASSKDRGSYEQYF	TGTGCCAGCAGCAAGGACAGGGGCTCCTACGAGCAGTACTTC
few	TRBD2	TRBV7-3	TRBJ2-2	CASSRIAGGNTGELFF	TGTGCCAGCAGCCGGATAGCGGGAGGGAACACCGGGGAGCTGTTTTTT
few	-	TRBV10-3	TRBJ2-1	CAISGDNEQFF	TGTGCCATCAGTGGAGACAATGAGCAGTTCTTC
-	-	TRBV27	TRBJ1-5	CASSLYPGSNQPQHF	TGTGCCAGCAGTTTATACCCGGGGAGCAATCAGCCCCAGCATTTT
-	TRBD2	TRBV3-1	TRBJ2-2	CASSQGGTSGSYTGELFF	TGTGCCAGCAGCCAGGGCGGGACTAGCGGGAGTTACACCGGGGAGCTGTTTTTT
once	TRBD2	TRBV5-1	TRBJ2-1	CASSSGTSSSYNEQFF	TGCGCCAGCAGCTCCGGGACTAGCAGCTCCTACAATGAGCAGTTCTTC
-	TRBD2	TRBV10-2	TRBJ2-2	CASRIAGGGTAGELFF	TGCGCCAGCAGGATAGCGGGGGGGGGTACGGCCGGGGAGCTGTTTTTT
few	-	TRBV5-1	TRBJ2-3	CASKDLRPTDTQYF	TGCGCCAGCAAGGACCTCCGACCCACAGATACGCAGTATTTT
many	TRBD2	TRBV11-3	TRBJ2-7	CASSRSGSGEQYF	TGTGCCAGCAGCCGTAGCGGGAGTGGCGAGCAGTACTTC
few	-	TRBV6-5	TRBJ2-7	CASSHGTGEQYF	TGTGCCAGCAGTCACGGGACTGGCGAGCAGTACTTC
-	-	TRBV5-1	TRBJ1-2	CASSLEAGSVYGYTF	TGCGCCAGCAGCTTGGAGGCGGGATCTGTATATGGCTACACCTTC
-	TRBD1	TRBV3-1	TRBJ1-2	CASSHWDREKDGHTF	TGTGCCAGCAGTCACTGGGACAGAGAAAAGGATGGCCACACCTTC
-	TRBD1	TRBV6-1	TRBJ1-5	CASSDLYRGSNQPQHF	TGTGCCAGCAGTGACTTATACAGGGGTAGCAATCAGCCCCAGCATTTT
-	-	TRBV6-9	TRBJ2-7	CASSYTSSAYEQYF	TGTGCCAGCAGTTACACATCGTCTGCCTACGAGCAGTACTTC
-	-	TRBV19	TRBJ1-2	CASSIGPRTALYGYTF	TGTGCCAGTAGTATTGGCCCAAGGACAGCTCTCTATGGCTACACCTTC
-	TRBD2	TRBV29-1	TRBJ2-2	CSVFGLAGDAGELFF	TGCAGCGTTTTTGGACTAGCGGGAGATGCCGGGGAGCTGTTTTTT
few	TRBD1	TRBV6-5	TRBJ1-2	CASSLDRATYGYTF	TGTGCCAGCAGTTTGGACAGGGCCACTTATGGCTACACCTTC
few	-	TRBV20-1	TRBJ2-7	CSAREPGRTSYPYEQYF	TGCAGTGCTAGAGAACCGGGCCGGACCTCTTACCCCTACGAGCAGTACTTC
-	TRBD1	TRBV28	TRBJ1-5	CASSFPLTGAKQPQHF	TGTGCCAGCAGTTTCCCTCTTACAGGGGCCAAGCAGCCCCAGCATTTT
few	TRBD1	TRBV5-6	TRBJ2-7	CASSMTGVEQYF	TGTGCCAGCAGCATGACAGGGGTCGAGCAGTACTTC
many	TRBD2	TRBV7-9	TRBJ2-1	CASSTRLAGRNEQFF	TGTGCCAGCAGCACCCGACTAGCGGGACGCAATGAGCAGTTCTTC
-	-	TRBV12-3/TRBV12-4	TRBJ2-1	CASSPRGGGGPKYNEQFF	TGTGCCAGCAGTCCCAGAGGTGGGGGAGGCCCAAAATACAATGAGCAGTTCTTC
many	-	TRBV11-2	TRBJ2-7	CASSPAYGEAYEQYF	TGTGCCAGCAGCCCCGCCTACGGGGAGGCTTACGAGCAGTACTTC